One sample yielded the 10 T cell receptor beta chains listed below, sequenced in a study of blood T cells in healthy people across ages. Alongside a J-beta primer mix, a sample-barcoded 5' primer served in a second PCR lasting 7 to 11 cycles. TCRdb re-analysed the 5' RACE reads in MiXCR, keeping a single row per CDR3 protein. The sample consists of roughly 2 million distinct CDR3 sequences, about 50% of them appearing once. Sequenced: blood. Receptor source: a woman between 40 and 50 years old in good health.

In its sample, this clonotype was seen a few times. The V gene is TRBV6-5, the J gene TRBJ1-6; D is perhaps TRBD1 (6 bases). This CDR3 region has 17 residues. The germline V and J ends were trimmed by 4 bases and 8 bases, with 21 bases remaining between them. Germline CDR1 is MNHEY and CDR2 is SVGAGI. This chain's CDR3 is CASSLSRGPTPDSPLHF. In nucleotides, the CDR3 is TGTGCCAGCAGTTTGTCTCGGGGGCCTACTCCGGATTCACCCCTCCACTTT.

This chain joins TRBV4-1 and TRBJ2-5; D may be TRBD1 or TRBD2 (6 bases each). This CDR3 region has 16 residues. Germline V gene lookup returns CDR1 MGHRA and CDR2 YSYEKL. V shed 4 bases and J shed 1 base, with 16 bases lying between them. CDR3 protein: CASSPGASALQETQYF. For the CDR3, the DNA is TGCGCCAGCAGCCCAGGGGCTAGCGCCCTCCAAGAGACCCAGTACTTC.

This clonotype was picked up a small number of times. V and J are TRBV12-3 or TRBV12-4 and TRBJ2-1, with 15 bases lining up with TRBD2. V gave up 5 bases and J gave up 7 bases; unmatched junction bases: 27. This CDR3 is built from 23 residues. The CDR3 DNA reads as TGTGCCAGCAGTCCCAACGCCGCACGGAAGCAAGGACTAGCGGGGGGGCCAGGGAATGAGCAGTTCTTC. The encoded protein is CASSPNAARKQGLAGGPGNEQFF.

A note on this clonotype: At one of its ends the junction is not consistent with the germline gene, which may arise from a read error. The genes are TRBV6-2 or TRBV6-3 and TRBJ1-1; D not resolved. Germline CDR1 is MNHEY and CDR2 is SVGEGT. CDR3 length equals 12 residues. CDR3 in amino acids: CVSSYSETEAFF. The CDR3 DNA follows: TGTGTCAGCAGTTACTCAGAAACTGAAGCTTTCTTT.

Comments on this clonotype: This CDR3 fails to terminate in the conserved phenylalanine or tryptophan, so it likely reflects a read error. V gene TRBV12-3 or TRBV12-4 combines with J gene TRBJ2-1; 10 bases fit TRBD1. V trimming: 5 bases; J trimming: 9 bases; junction bases outside the gene matches: 13. The CDR3 extends over 16 amino acids. The CDR3 here is CASSPSGTGVFSEQFV. In nucleotides, the CDR3 is TGTGCCAGCAGTCCGTCCGGGACAGGGGTTTTCAGTGAGCAGTTCGTC.

The sample holds a few counts of this clonotype. The chain links TRBV6-5 to TRBJ2-7; the match to TRBD1 covers 7 bases. There are 14 residues in the CDR3. Germline CDR1 MNHEY, CDR2 SVGAGI. Trimming took 6 bases from V and 3 from J; bases not matched to a gene: 8. The CDR3: CASRTTGNFYEQYF. The CDR3 DNA follows: TGTGCCAGCAGAACGACAGGGAACTTCTACGAGCAGTACTTC.

In regard to this clonotype: The junction shows a germline mismatch at one end, possibly a read error. The chain has TRBV15 and TRBJ2-1, with D perhaps matching TRBD1 or TRBD2 (5 bases each). This CDR3 is built from 15 residues. Germline assignment: CDR1 LNHNV and CDR2 YYDKDF (reference sequence). CDR3 nucleotides: TGTGCCACCAGCGGAGAGCGGTGGACGACAGCTGAGCAGTTCTTC. Translated: CATSGERWTTAEQFF.

This rearrangement joins TRBV25-1 to TRBJ2-3; 12 bases agree with TRBD2. CDR3 length: 19 amino acids. The germline gives CDR1 MGHDK, CDR2 SYGVNS. The junction had 11 bases not matched to a gene; V was cut back by 4 bases and J by 0 bases. The chain's CDR3 is CASSGLGLAGPSSTDTQYF. CDR3 DNA: TGTGCCAGCAGTGGTCTTGGACTAGCGGGGCCCTCTAGCACAGATACGCAGTATTTT.

The gene calls are TRBV11-3 and TRBJ2-5; TRBD2 might be the D (5 bases). V was shortened by 5 bases and J by 11 bases, with 27 bases between the two germline ends. The length of the CDR3 is 16 residues. The germline CDR1 and CDR2 sequences are SGHNT and YENEEA. This chain's CDR3 is CASSPAPYYGNNEQYF. For the CDR3, the DNA is TGTGCCAGCAGCCCAGCCCCCTACTACGGGAACAATGAGCAGTACTTC.

The chain employs TRBV27 and TRBJ1-2, with D possibly TRBD1 on 5 matching bases. V lost 2 bases to trimming and J lost 3 bases, with 16 bases between them. CDR3 length equals 16 residues. Germline V gives CDR1 MNHEY, CDR2 SMNVEV (reference sequence). The CDR3 DNA is TGTGCCAGCAGTTTAATTTATCGGGGCCGTCACTATGGCTACACCTTC. This encodes CASSLIYRGRHYGYTF.